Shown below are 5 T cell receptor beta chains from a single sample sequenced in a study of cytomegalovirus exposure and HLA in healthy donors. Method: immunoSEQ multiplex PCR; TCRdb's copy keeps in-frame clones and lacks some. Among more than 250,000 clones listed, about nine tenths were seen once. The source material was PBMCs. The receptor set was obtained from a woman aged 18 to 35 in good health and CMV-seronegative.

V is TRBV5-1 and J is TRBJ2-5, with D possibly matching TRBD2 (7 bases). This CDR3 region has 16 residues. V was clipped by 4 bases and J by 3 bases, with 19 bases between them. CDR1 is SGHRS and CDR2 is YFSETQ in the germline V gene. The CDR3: CASSPEGGLMEETQYF. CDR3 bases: TGCGCCAGCAGCCCCGAGGGGGGGCTTATGGAAGAGACCCAGTACTTC.

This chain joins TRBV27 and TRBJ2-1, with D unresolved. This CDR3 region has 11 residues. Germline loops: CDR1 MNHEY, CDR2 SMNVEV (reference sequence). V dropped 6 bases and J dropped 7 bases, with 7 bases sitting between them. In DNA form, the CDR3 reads TGTGCCAGCAGAGAAGCGAATGAGCAGTTCTTC. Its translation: CASREANEQFF.

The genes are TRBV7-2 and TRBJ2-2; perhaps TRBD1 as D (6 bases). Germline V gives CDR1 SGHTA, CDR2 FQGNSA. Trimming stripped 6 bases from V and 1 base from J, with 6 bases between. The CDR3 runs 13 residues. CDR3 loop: CASRDRNTGELFF. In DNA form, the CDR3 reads TGTGCCAGCAGGGACAGGAACACCGGGGAGCTGTTTTTT.

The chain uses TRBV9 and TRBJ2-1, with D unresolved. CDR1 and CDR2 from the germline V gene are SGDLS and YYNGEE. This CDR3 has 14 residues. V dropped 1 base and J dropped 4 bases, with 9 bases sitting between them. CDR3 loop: CASSVWSGYNEQFF. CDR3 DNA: TGTGCCAGCAGCGTATGGTCCGGTTACAATGAGCAGTTCTTC.

CDR3 DNA: TGTGCCAGCAGCGTGCGGAGTACGAACACCGGGGAGCTGTTTTTT. This sequence encodes CASSVRSTNTGELFF. The chain recombines TRBV9 with TRBJ2-2; D unresolved. Germline CDR1 is SGDLS and CDR2 is YYNGEE. Between the trimmed V and J ends, which lost 2 bases and 0 bases, there was a span of 8 bases. The CDR3 is 15 amino acids.